Included here is one TCR beta chain sequence, with context. Its matching antigen is unknown. The data were produced by immunoSEQ multiplex PCR, yet TCRdb's version contains in-frame clones alone and is incomplete. The profile shows some 13,000 clones, around 74% of them singletons. These data are taken from a study of tumor-infiltrating lymphocytes in localized non-small cell lung cancer. Whole-study context: Resected tumor was paired with non-adjacent uninvolved lung from the same patient. Study observations and caveats: Technical variation could not be separated from intratumor heterogeneity here. No T-cell fraction difference was seen between IM1 and IM2 tumors.

The CDR3 runs 11 residues. CDR1 is SGHRS, CDR2 YFSETQ, per germline. Trimming removed 4 bases at V and 3 bases at J, with 3 bases between. J is TRBJ2-3 and V is TRBV5-1, with no clear D. Sequencing used uninvolved lung tissue not adjacent to the tumor. The sequence was collected from a human donor with non-small cell lung cancer. Here the CDR3 DNA reads TGCGCCAGCAGCCTAACAGATACGCAGTATTTT. Amino acids: CASSLTDTQYF.